The next 17 T cell receptor beta chains were all read from a single sample in a study of T cells expressing NK-cell markers. From its re-call of the 5' RACE reads, TCRdb lists each CDR3 protein once, without DNA. The data include fewer than 400,000 distinct CDR3 sequences; the top ten clones carry approximately 11%. Sequencing used blood T cells: a sorted CD56 or NKG2C T cell subset, CD4+ or CD8+ T cells, or bulk PBMC T cells (not recorded which). Receptors originate from a woman aged 50 to 65 in good health.

This chain uses TRBV20-1 with TRBJ2-3. This CDR3 comprises 15 residues. Germline CDR1 and CDR2: DFQATT and SNEGSKA (reference sequence). The CDR3 region is CSASVVLTSSDTQYF.

The V and J genes are TRBV28 and TRBJ2-1; TCRdb reports TRBD1, a call that lacks DNA to check it against. The CDR3 runs 18 residues. The V gene's germline CDR1 is MDHEN and CDR2 SYDVKM. The CDR3 region is CASIVPGGGTGLYNEQFF.

V usage is TRBV7-9 and J usage is TRBJ2-6. Germline CDR1 and CDR2: SEHNR and FQNEAQ (reference sequence). CDR3 length: 16 amino acids. Here the CDR3 reads CASSLVTGFGANVLTF.

The rearrangement joins TRBV5-1 to TRBJ2-1; TCRdb lists TRBD2, though no DNA is available to test this call. The CDR3 has 18 residues. Germline CDR1 and CDR2: SGHRS and YFSETQ. The CDR3 sequence: CASSLALSGSSSYNEQFF.

The V and J genes are TRBV4-1 and TRBJ2-3. Germline V gene lookup returns CDR1 MGHRA and CDR2 YSYEKL. The CDR3 runs 14 residues. The CDR3 loop is CASSQVTSEDTQYF.

The chain links TRBV6-5 to TRBJ2-3; without DNA, the TCRdb call of TRBD1 cannot be checked. This CDR3 has 12 amino acids. Germline V lookup: CDR1 MNHEY, CDR2 SVGAGI. The chain's CDR3 is CASSSQGIRQYF.

V gene TRBV18 combines with J gene TRBJ2-7; without DNA, the TCRdb call of TRBD1 cannot be checked. CDR1 KGHSH and CDR2 LQKENI come from the germline V gene. This CDR3 has 16 amino acids. CDR3 in amino acids: CASSPRPGQGSYEQYF. Filled out from reference TRBV18 and TRBJ2-7, the complete variable domain reads NAGVMQNPRHLVRRRGQEARLRCSPMKGHSHVYWYRQLPEEGLKFMVYLQKENIIDESGMPKERFSAEFPKEGPSILRIQQVVRGDSAAYFCASSPRPGQGSYEQYFGPGTRLTVT.

This rearrangement joins TRBV12-5 to TRBJ2-1. This CDR3 comprises 11 residues. From germline, CDR1 is LGHNT and CDR2 FRNRAP. The CDR3 here is CASGFIEEQFF.

The chain links TRBV27 to TRBJ1-5; with no DNA, the TCRdb D assignment of TRBD1 cannot be verified. Per germline, CDR1 MNHEY and CDR2 SMNVEV (reference sequence). The CDR3 sequence is 16 residues long. CDR3: CASSLSGGTGKEPQHF.

V usage is TRBV11-2 and J usage is TRBJ2-1. This CDR3 spans 19 amino acids. Germline CDR1 is SGHAT and CDR2 is FQNNGV. CDR3: CASSLDIVKASISYNEQFF.

The chain has TRBV5-1 and TRBJ2-5; without DNA, the TCRdb call of TRBD1 cannot be checked. CDR1 and CDR2 from the germline V gene are SGHRS and YFSETQ. The CDR3 spans 17 residues. The CDR3 reads CASSPTTTAGRQETQYF.

CDR3 loop: CASSYSPDSQKLFF. The chain carries TRBV6-5 and TRBJ1-4; TCRdb's assignment of TRBD1 cannot be checked, as there is no DNA. Germline V gene sequence: CDR1 MNHEY, CDR2 SVGAGI. The CDR3 covers 14 residues.

This chain joins TRBV28 and TRBJ2-7; TCRdb's D call of TRBD2 is untestable without DNA. Germline-derived CDR1 and CDR2 are MDHEN and SYDVKM. This CDR3 comprises 14 residues. The CDR3 here is CASSAGLVPHEQYF.

The V gene is TRBV28, the J gene TRBJ2-2. Germline CDR1 reads MDHEN; CDR2 reads SYDVKM. CDR3 size: 15 residues. CDR3 loop: CASSLEASNTGELFF. Variable domain in full (rest from reference TRBV28 and TRBJ2-2): DVKVTQSSRYLVKRTGEKVFLECVQDMDHENMFWYRQDPGLGLRLIYFSYDVKMKEKGDIPEGYSVSREKKERFSLILESASTNQTSMYLCASSLEASNTGELFFGEGSRLTVL.

The chain recombines TRBV20-1 with TRBJ2-3; lacking DNA, the TRBD1 call made by TCRdb goes unchecked. The CDR3 totals 14 residues. Germline values: CDR1 DFQATT, CDR2 SNEGSKA (reference sequence). CDR3 in amino acids: CSADGTESTDTQYF.

The chain has TRBV19 and TRBJ2-5. The CDR3 loop spans 12 amino acids. The germline CDR1 and CDR2 sequences are LNHDA and SQIVND (reference sequence). The CDR3 is CASSILGETQYF.

The chain links TRBV2 to TRBJ2-1; the TRBD2 assignment by TCRdb is unverifiable without DNA. CDR1 is SNHLY, CDR2 FYNNEI, per germline. This CDR3 has 14 amino acids. The CDR3 is CASSETPPPNEQFF.